The T cell receptor beta chain described here comes from a study of T cells in Graves' hyperthyroidism and ophthalmopathy. The V and J ends lost 6 bases and 6 bases respectively, with 14 bases between them. The CDR3 has 14 residues. CDR1 and CDR2 (germline): ENHRY, SYGVKD. Notes on this clonotype: The antigen is unknown.

General study points: Stable hyperthyroidism was told apart from ophthalmopathy by a model built on 13 V-J features. Ophthalmopathy, which appeared later, was predicted by the model a median about 5.9 months before onset. Blood samples included most of the expanded thyroid clonotypes exceeding 0.001.

Authors of the study amplified TCR beta CDR3 regions from RNA transcripts. HTBI primers were the set used in a first-round RT-PCR of the TCR CDR3. TCRdb processed the multiplex PCR reads anew with MiXCR; each CDR3 protein has one entry. Of 550,000 to 700,000 distinct CDR3 sequences in the sample, around 46% are singletons; the top ten hold 15% to 20%. Reasons for excluding patients were uncontrolled infection, other autoimmune disease, pregnancy or lactation. Material for sequencing was peripheral blood or thyroid tissue (not recorded which). The chain employs TRBV10-3 and TRBJ2-2, with D perhaps matching TRBD1 (6 bases). The clonotype comes from an adult woman with Graves' disease, either hyperthyroidism or ophthalmopathy (not recorded which). In nucleotides, the CDR3 is TGTGCCATCAGGTCCTCAGGGGATTCCGGGGAGCTGTTTTTT. This encodes CAIRSSGDSGELFF.